This TCR beta chain was identified during a study of OX40 agonist ivuxolimab in advanced cancers. Remarks on this clone: Its matching antigen is unknown.

Overall study results and limits: Individuals who were partial responders at 0.1-3.0 mg/kg had clonal expansion that ranked among the lowest.

The table came from immunoSEQ multiplex PCR; TCRdb's copy has only in-frame clones and leaves some out. The data contain tens of thousands of clones, over 80% of them singletons. The receptor's source is an adult with an advanced solid tumor such as melanoma, head and neck, liver or kidney cancer. Sequenced here: CD4+ or CD8+ T cells sorted from blood, sampled in a trial of the OX40 agonist ivuxolimab.

The DNA of the CDR3 is TGTGCCAGCAGTTTATCGTTTGGCCCTTCACCCCTCCACTTT. This encodes CASSLSFGPSPLHF. The chain joins TRBV27 to TRBJ1-6, with no clear D. V was shortened by 0 bases and J by 9 bases, with 9 bases between the two germline ends. Germline V gives CDR1 MNHEY, CDR2 SMNVEV (reference sequence). The CDR3 covers 14 residues.